One sample yielded the 5 T cell receptor beta chains listed below, sequenced in a study of cytomegalovirus exposure and HLA in healthy donors. Primers for the PCR totalled 60 Vbeta and 13 Jbeta. Generated by immunoSEQ multiplex PCR, the TCRdb table keeps only in-frame clones and is missing some. The sample contains roughly 86,000 clones, roughly 73% of which appear only once. What was sequenced was PBMCs. The receptor set was obtained from a man between 50 and 59 years old in good health and CMV-seropositive.

The chain combines TRBV7-3 with TRBJ1-1, with D possibly matching TRBD1 (5 bases). This CDR3 contains 12 residues. Germline CDR1 SGHTA, CDR2 FQGTGA. Trimming removed 4 bases at V and 8 bases at J, with 11 bases between. The CDR3 DNA follows: TGTGCCAGCAGCTCAGGGTCAACGGAAGCTTTCTTT. Its translation: CASSSGSTEAFF. Based on the CDR3 plus reference TRBV7-3 and TRBJ1-1, the full variable domain is GAGVSQTPSNKVTEKGKYVELRCDPISGHTALYWYRQSLGQGPEFLIYFQGTGAADDSGLPNDRFFAVRPEGSVSTLKIQRTERGDSAVYLCASSSGSTEAFFGQGTRLTVV.

This chain connects TRBV19 to TRBJ2-7, with 9 bases identical to TRBD1. The CDR3 contains 15 residues. The V and J ends lost 3 bases and 6 bases, in that order; junction bases with no gene match: 9. Germline V lookup: CDR1 LNHDA, CDR2 SQIVND (reference sequence). The CDR3 sequence: CASSISGTGPGEQYF. The CDR3 nucleotides are TGTGCCAGTAGTATTAGTGGGACAGGGCCGGGCGAGCAGTACTTC.

The chain carries TRBV7-6 and TRBJ1-3; D remains unclear. The germline CDR1 and CDR2 sequences are SGHVS and FNYEAQ. The CDR3 sequence is 16 residues long. The V end was cut by 1 base, the J end by 0 bases, with 10 bases between. The CDR3 region is CASSLGRGNSGNTIYF. In nucleotides, the CDR3 is TGTGCCAGCAGCTTAGGACGGGGAAACTCTGGAAACACCATATATTTT.

The chain is built from TRBV30 and TRBJ1-4; tentatively, D is TRBD1 (5 bases). Germline V gene data show CDR1 as GTSNPN and CDR2 as SVGIG (reference sequence). The CDR3 has 13 residues. V was pared by 5 bases and J by 8 bases, with 15 bases between. The CDR3 spells CAWGRREGEKLFF. The CDR3 DNA reads TGTGCCTGGGGCCGACGGGAGGGGGAAAAACTGTTTTTT. The full variable domain, completed using reference TRBV30 and TRBJ1-4, is SQTIHQWPATLVQPVGSPLSLECTVEGTSNPNLYWYRQAAGRGLQLLFYSVGIGQISSEVPQNLSASRPQDRQFILSSKKLLLSDSGFYLCAWGRREGEKLFFGSGTQLSVL.

On this clone: A read error may produce the germline difference seen at one junction end. The chain combines TRBV11-2 with TRBJ1-2, with TRBD1 as a possible D gene (5 bases). Germline V lookup: CDR1 SGHAT, CDR2 FQNNGV. The length of the CDR3 is 15 residues. The DNA of the CDR3 is TGTGCCAGCAGCCTAGATCCGGGGGTAGGCTATGGCTACACCTTC. This gives the protein CASSLDPGVGYGYTF.